The text below deals with one T cell receptor (beta chain). Losses at the gene ends were 6 bases for V and 5 bases for J; bases not matched to a gene: 6. In germline, CDR1 is SQVTM, CDR2 ANQGSEA. This CDR3 comprises 14 residues. This entry comes from a study of blood T cell repertoires in COVID-19. TCRdb keeps only in-frame clones here, not all; method: immunoSEQ multiplex PCR. The sample lists under 300,000 clones, 75% to 90% seen once, with about 1.7% in the top ten. The sample consisted of PBMCs or T cells enriched from blood (not recorded which). This receptor was obtained from a middle-aged woman who had recovered from COVID-19. This chain uses TRBV29-1 with TRBJ2-7; 14 nucleotides match TRBD2. The CDR3 DNA reads as TGCAGCGTCGGGACTAGCGGGAGACGCCACGAGCAGTACTTC. Its translation: CSVGTSGRRHEQYF.